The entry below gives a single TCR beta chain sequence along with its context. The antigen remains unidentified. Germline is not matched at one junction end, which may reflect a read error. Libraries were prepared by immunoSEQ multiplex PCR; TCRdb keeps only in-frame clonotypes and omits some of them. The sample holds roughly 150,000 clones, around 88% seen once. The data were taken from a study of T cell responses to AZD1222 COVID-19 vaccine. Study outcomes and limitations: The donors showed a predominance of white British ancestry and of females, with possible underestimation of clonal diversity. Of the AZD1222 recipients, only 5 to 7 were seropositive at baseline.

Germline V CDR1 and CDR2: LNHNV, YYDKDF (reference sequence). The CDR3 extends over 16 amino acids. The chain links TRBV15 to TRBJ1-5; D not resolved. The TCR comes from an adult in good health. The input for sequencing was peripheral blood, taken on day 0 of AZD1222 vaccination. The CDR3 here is CATSRDVGDSNQPQHF. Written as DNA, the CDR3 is TGTGCCACCAGCCGAGATGTTGGGGATAGCAATCAGCCCCAGCATTTT.